This T cell receptor (beta chain) was found in a study of blood T cell repertoires in COVID-19. Overall study: Specimens from acute and convalescent COVID-19 originated in the United States, Italy and Spain. Sample material is recorded as cDNA or gDNA derived from T cells, B-cell-depleted T cells, or PBMCs.

Methods used by the authors: Amplification of reference gene primers was used by the study to estimate nucleated cell counts. Data came from immunoSEQ multiplex PCR; TCRdb stores just in-frame clones and leaves some out. V, J and clone size were drawn from that table, and D and trimming were deduced from the DNA. The table shows approximately 60,000 clones, with 65% to 85% occurring only once. The CDR3 is made up of 15 amino acids. Germline V CDR1 and CDR2: SGHKS, YYEKEE (reference sequence). Between the trimmed V and J ends, which lost 0 bases and 7 bases, there was a span of 17 bases. The receptor was isolated from an older man with active COVID-19. Sequencing was carried out using peripheral blood. V is TRBV5-5 and J is TRBJ2-7, with a possible D match to TRBD1 (5 bases). The CDR3 sequence: CASSLEGQGYGEQYF. CDR3 sequence (DNA): TGTGCCAGCAGCTTGGAAGGGCAGGGCTATGGAGAGCAGTACTTC.